Described below is a single T cell receptor beta chain sequence and its context. What it recognizes is unknown. CDR1 ENHRY and CDR2 SYGVKD come from the germline V gene. V was cut by 7 bases and J by 0 bases, with 9 bases left in between. The CDR3 runs to 13 residues. 13 Jbeta primers and 60 Vbeta primers were used for the PCR. In the original processing: Unique TCR beta chains numbered approximately 80 million in a later analysis, with roughly 10 million shared. The protocol was immunoSEQ multiplex PCR, while the TCRdb copy is restricted to in-frame clones and leaves out a portion. That table gives V, J and clone size, and the DNA gave D and trimming. The sample lists over 100,000 clones; just under 70% were seen once. The data belong to a study of cytomegalovirus exposure and HLA in healthy donors. Findings and limits, study-wide: In a later analysis, the majority of CMV-associated beta chains seemingly showed HLA restriction. Through in vitro validation, three CMV-associated chains were shown to be specific for CMV antigens. Across donors, presence/absence analyses took sequencing depth to be roughly uniform.

Sequenced material: PBMCs. This receptor was obtained from a woman in her seventies in good health and CMV-seropositive. The V call is TRBV10-3, the J call TRBJ1-1, with D maybe TRBD1 (5 bases). The CDR3 sequence: CAIMAGLNTEAFF. The CDR3 DNA is TGTGCCATCATGGCAGGGCTGAACACTGAAGCTTTCTTT.